This TCR beta chain comes out of a study of T cell clonality in common variable immunodeficiency. Findings and limits, study-wide: Shared TCRbeta clones were fewer between CVID subjects than controls.

Both groups were predominantly of Caucasian heritage. Donors gave about 5 to 8 ml heparinized peripheral whole blood. The assay was immunoSEQ multiplex PCR, and TCRdb's table has in-frame clones only and misses some. This repertoire holds 40,000 to 65,000 clones, and none appear only once. This clone occurred many times. Its cognate antigen is unknown. The sequence was obtained from a person aged 18 to 75 in good health. The sequenced sample consisted of peripheral blood mononuclear cells.

The CDR3 protein is CSARGGQFYGYTF. The sequenced part of the CDR3 DNA is TGCAGTGCTAGAGGCGGACAGTTTTATGGC. The V call is TRBV20-1, the J call TRBJ1-2, with a weak D call TRBD1 (6 bases). The read gets to within 3 residues of the CDR3 end, and the germline J gene fills in the rest. Trimming stripped 1 base from V and 5 bases from J, with 11 bases between. The CDR3 loop spans 13 amino acids. From germline, CDR1 is DFQATT and CDR2 SNEGSKA (reference sequence).